This T cell receptor (beta chain) was identified in a study of blood T cell repertoires in COVID-19 (dated by TCRdb to 2020 to 2021). Turning to the overall study: Samples from collaborators originated in the United States, Italy and Spain and spanned both the acute and convalescent phases of COVID-19. The material from the prospective study consisted of cDNA or gDNA derived from T cells, B-cell-depleted T cells, or PBMCs. The dataset comprised deeply sampled blood TCRbeta repertoires from subjects exposed to, actively infected with, or recovered from COVID-19. The repertoires were released in a freely available public database intended as a resource for research on the immune response to SARS-CoV-2. Samples came from the ongoing ImmuneRACE study (first 160 participants) plus 1,254 subjects from 6 global collaborators. A de-identified subject ID, COVID-19 status, age in years and sex were almost always included in the sample metadata. Where available, HLA class I and class II types were taken from metadata supplied by the sample provider and were not determined by assay-based typing.

Whole blood was collected in K2EDTA tubes by collaborating institutions according to the institutions' own protocols. For TCRbeta analysis, collaborators shipped samples as frozen whole blood, isolated PBMCs, or DNA extracted from either of those sample types. TCRbeta CDR3 regions were amplified from genomic DNA using the immunoSEQ Assay, a bias-controlled multiplex PCR. In the authors' own workflow: Within the assay, amplification of reference gene primers was used to estimate how many nucleated cells each sample contained. To quantify the absolute abundance of each unique TCRbeta CDR3 rearrangement, sequence reads were collapsed and filtered. For each sample, productive Simpson clonality was calculated by taking the square root of Simpson's diversity index across productive rearrangements. TCRdb took over this immuneACCESS table, retaining in-frame rearrangements with V and J assigned. Such tables are incomplete; in checked studies, under half of the missing clones stem from an unresolved V gene, and the remainder is unexplained. V, J and clone size derive from that table, while D and trimming were established from the DNA sequence. The sample table records around 99,000 clones; more than 80% of these occur just once. The ten largest account for roughly 4.6% of the sample.

Broader findings and caveats from the paper: The quantity of clinical and demographic metadata differed by source and by participant and was supplied without curation.

Including cysteine and phenylalanine, the CDR3 has 13 amino acids. The kept DNA is CDR3 alone, 39 bases in frame from the first base. As encoded in the germline V gene, CDR1 is MDHEN while CDR2 is SYDVKM. Trimming costs V 4 bases and J 7 bases, and their ends lie 14 bases apart. For this clone: There is no known antigen for this receptor. No much larger clone is present one base from it, and per-base qualities are unavailable.

The rearranged segments are TRBV28 and TRBJ2-7, and TRBD1 may be the D gene, going by 6 matching bases. Sequencing was performed on peripheral blood. The sequence came from a man aged 35 to 55 with active or convalescent COVID-19. The CDR3 here reads CASSSSRGGEQYF. The DNA sequence is as follows: TGTGCCAGCAGTTCCTCCAGGGGTGGGGAGCAGTACTTC.